This entry features one T cell receptor (beta chain) sequence. There are a few counts of this clone. The clone's antigen remains unknown. Base qualities were left out, and no much larger clone turns up one base away. At the junction V is shortened by 4 bases and J by 2 bases, with 13 bases in between. The CDR3, cysteine through phenylalanine, is 15 amino acids long. The only DNA kept is the CDR3, 45 bases in frame from the first base. For CDR1 and CDR2, the germline V gene lists SGHDT and YYEEEE. After about 10 days of culture, CD4+ T cells were isolated with the EasySep CD4+ T cell isolation kit. PCR-confirmed SARS-CoV-2 infection had occurred in convalescent patients between March and December 2020, before the Alpha, Beta and Delta variants emerged in the United States. On days 3 and 7, half of the culture medium was replaced with fresh IL-2-containing medium. Unless noted otherwise, every peptide stimulation condition was grown in triplicate wells. Using Ficoll-Paque Plus gradient centrifugation, PBMC were separated from whole blood and then either used fresh or cryopreserved at -140C. Genomic DNA was extracted from cultured CD4+ T cells with the QIAamp micro DNA kit.

The data derive from a study of vaccination effects on CD4 cells after COVID-19 (dated by TCRdb to between 2021 and 2023). A note on the overall study: In the ViraFEST assay, PBMC were stimulated with viral peptide pools, and antigen-specific CD4+ T cell clonotypes were then identified by expansion using TCR sequencing. The full study included 10 to 11 COVID-19 convalescent patients and several SARS-CoV-2-naive healthy vaccine recipients. Roughly 2 million PBMC per well were cultured in IMDM with about 4.6% human AB serum, 9 to 10 IU/ml IL-2 and gentamicin, plus 10 ug/ml peptides. The study compared SARS-CoV-2 spike-specific CD4+ TCR repertoires before and after mRNA vaccination in COVID-19 convalescent patients and infection-naive vaccine recipients. Cultures from other donors in the study were sequenced using the Oncomine TCR Beta short-read assay on an Illumina iSeq 100. In a couple of convalescent patients, pre-vaccine samples were collected 16 days and one week ahead of the first dose, 142 and 148 days after COVID-19 diagnosis. Participants received two doses of either the BNT162b2 or the mRNA-1273 mRNA SARS-CoV-2 vaccine.

Overall study outcomes, separate from this receptor: Among convalescent patients, the spike-reactive repertoire after vaccination was made up mainly of new vaccine-induced clones that were largely distinct from the clones induced by infection. The study was limited by a small number of convalescent patients and lacked early post-infection timepoints. Clones induced by infection and clones induced by vaccination both contracted markedly at late timepoints after vaccination, which fits with T cell responses waning over time.

Libraries were prepared through the immunoSEQ multiplex PCR assay. DNA from the cultured and isolated CD4+ T cells underwent TCR beta CDR3 sequencing. The original pipeline was this. Non-productive TCR sequences were removed, reads were trimmed to the CDR3 region, and CDR3s of at least 7 amino acids were retained. Antigen-specific clonotypes were identified using the MANAFEST web app by comparison of expansion in peptide wells against reference cultures. Positive clones required FDR<0.05 expansion versus reference and all other wells, odds ratio above 5, and frequency above 0.1% in two replicate wells. A clonotype was defined as cross-reactive if the clonotype was significantly expanded both in SARS-CoV-2 spike wells and in at least one common cold coronavirus spike condition. Levenshtein distance calculated with the stringdist R package was used to assess CDR3 similarity, and unrooted trees were constructed with ape in R 3.6.1. TCRdb limited this immuneACCESS table to in-frame rearrangements with V and J called. A share of clones is missing; checked studies link under half to unresolved V genes, and the rest is unexplained. The DNA gave D and trimming, while V, J and clone size come from that table. The sample has 50,000 to 70,000 clones on record, about two thirds of them singletons. Less than 25% of the sample is taken by the ten largest.

The TCR originated in a human donor who had a prior SARS-CoV-2 infection. The chain was built from TRBV5-6 and TRBJ1-3, with TRBD1 tentatively as D gene (6 bases match). This specimen was CD4+ T cells from PBMCs cultured without peptide, taken before COVID-19 vaccination. The nucleotide sequence is given as TGTGCCAGCAGCAACCAGGGGCAGGCTGGAAACACCATATATTTT. Its amino acids are CASSNQGQAGNTIYF.